This TCR beta chain derives from a study of Graves' ophthalmopathy and Graves' hyperthyroidism. The study, taken as a whole, reports: For separating ophthalmopathy from stable hyperthyroidism, a 13-signature model gave approximately 90% sensitivity and roughly 79% specificity. The blood repertoire also included most expanded thyroid clonotypes above 0.001 frequency.

On this clonotype itself: Its antigen is currently unknown.

V gave up 8 bases and J gave up 2 bases; unmatched junction bases: 11. The CDR3 has 15 residues. Per germline, CDR1 MDHEN and CDR2 SYDVKM. Stable hyperthyroidism denotes an absence of ophthalmopathy throughout 18 months of follow-up. The PBMCs used were ones drawn from approximately 10 ml of fresh peripheral blood. TCR beta CDR3 amplification used RNA transcripts. Amplification began with first-round RT-PCR using HTBI primers, then second-round multiplex PCR was performed. TCRdb used MiXCR to reprocess the multiplex PCR reads, holding one entry per CDR3 protein. The table shows hundreds of thousands of distinct CDR3 sequences, with about a fifth occurring only once.

The chain is built from TRBV28 and TRBJ1-2; 7 nucleotides line up with TRBD1. Source material: peripheral blood. The clonotype originates from a woman under 30 with stable Graves' hyperthyroidism. Some clones in this sample may be carry-over from other donors' samples. The CDR3, as DNA: TGTGCCAGCGGTTCGAACAGGGGTGTCAACTATGGCTACACCTTC. Translating gives CASGSNRGVNYGYTF.